The present TCR beta chain was sequenced within a study of blood T cells in healthy people across ages (dated by TCRdb to between 2015 and 2017). Background for the entire study: Template switching captured roughly one uniquely barcoded TCR beta cDNA molecule per two T cells in model experiments. Age-related changes in TCR beta repertoire diversity were measured in the study by deep sequencing normalized with unique cDNA molecular identifiers. The donors were divided into four age groups: young (average approximately 17 years), middle-aged (about 39), aged (approximately 62) and long-lived (around 87). To avoid experimental bias, donors of different ages were spread randomly across the sequencing lanes. Two additional independent replicas of 1 million unique cDNA reads from the same blood draw were analyzed for two donors (one aged 18 to 29 and one aged 80 or older). On the study overall, not on this receptor specifically: Conclusive comparison of naive and antigen-experienced compartments was prevented by the profiling of bulk unsorted PBMCs. As age increased, observed TCR beta diversity per million T cells dropped in a roughly linear way, and a significant reduction was already evident by age around 41. The long-lived group showed more naive CD4+ T cells, fewer expanded clones and increased TCR diversity than the aged group, suggesting age selection. There was a strong correlation between observed TCR beta diversity and the percentage of naive T cells measured by flow cytometry. Because the CMV infection status of the donors was unknown, age-related changes in expanded clonotypes may potentially have been confounded. Estimates of total diversity from one million sequenced T cells were regarded as lower bounds and underestimates.

Donors were 39 systemically healthy Caucasian individuals from Russia aged 6 to 90 years. Approximately 9.3 milliliters of peripheral blood were drawn from each donor into EDTA-treated Vacutainer tubes. Ficoll-Paque density-gradient centrifugation was used to isolate PBMCs, with at least 6.5 million per sample. Trizol reagent was used to extract total RNA from the PBMCs, yielding at least 5.5 micrograms per sample. Naive CD45RAhigh/CD27high T cell percentages were measured by flow cytometry on a PBMC aliquot from every donor. This clonotype has a handful of counts. It has no known antigen specificity. No base-level quality is on record; no much larger clone is a single base apart. Library generation was performed with 5' RACE. The second PCR ran for about 7 to 11 cycles and used a J-beta primer mix along with a sample-barcoded 5' primer. A unique molecular identifier was introduced onto each TCR beta cDNA molecule by a template-switch 5' adaptor carrying 12 random nucleotides. Each sample yielded at least 3 million CDR3-containing paired-end reads. All of the RNA was converted into first-strand cDNA using the Mint cDNA synthesis kit, with a TRBC-specific oligonucleotide serving as the primer. All cDNA was treated with uracil-DNA glycosylase and then went through a first 18-cycle PCR with the universal primers M1SS and BC2_uni_R. Processing in the source paper ran as follows. Each sample was normalized by randomly selecting 1 million high-quality reads, each carrying a distinct molecular identifier. Reads with shared molecular identifiers were discarded instead of being binned into consensus sequences. MiTCR, with a Q25 quality threshold and the strictest error-elimination algorithm, was used for CDR3 identification, clonotype clustering and error correction. Lower-bound total TCR beta diversity was estimated with a nonparametric unseen species model using Euler transformation. In-frame beta chains were kept once TCRdb had trimmed the public reads at Q25 with fastp and called clones with MiXCR. CDR3 protein sequences are deduplicated, and each keeps its most common genes and DNA. TCRdb, not the original authors, processed these V and J calls. This sample holds 1.5 million to 2 million distinct CDR3 sequences; about two fifths were observed only once. The top ten clones comprise roughly 23% of the sample.

Its CDR3 holds 15 amino acids, cysteine through phenylalanine. Left in the record is the CDR3 DNA by itself, 45 bases read in frame from the first base. Based on the germline V gene, the CDR1 and CDR2 sequences are SGHRS and YFSETQ. Trimming costs V 4 bases and J 2 bases, and their ends lie 10 bases apart. This receptor was obtained from a human donor in good health. Sequenced material: blood. The chain is encoded by TRBV5-1 joined to TRBJ2-6; the D gene is possibly TRBD1, with 5 bases matching. The CDR3 region has the sequence CASSIGAAGANVLTF. The nucleotide sequence reads as follows: TGCGCCAGCAGCATTGGGGCAGCTGGGGCCAACGTCCTGACTTTC.